These 27 T cell receptor beta chains came from one sample sequenced in a study of shared clonotypes between healthy human individuals (TCRdb year 2020). Libraries were prepared through the immunoSEQ multiplex PCR assay. Imported from immuneACCESS, the table was reduced by TCRdb to in-frame sequences with V and J called. These copies leave out some clones; in studies compared against another copy, an unresolved V gene accounts for under half, and the cause of the remainder is not known. For this sample there are over a million clones; 96% appear just once. The leading ten clones occupy approximately 1% of the sample. The sample comprised naive CD4+ T cells sorted from blood. The cell subset or site label on this specimen signifies: CD45RA+ positively selected. The receptors derive from a man aged 30 to 39 in good health.

The gene calls are TRBV11-2 and TRBJ2-3; D not certain. Germline V lookup: CDR1 SGHAT, CDR2 FQNNGV. The CDR3 is 16 amino acids. V lost 2 bases and J 3 bases, leaving 15 bases between the germline ends. The CDR3 coding sequence is TGTGCCAGCAGCTTAAACCCCCGCTCTTCAACAGATACGCAGTATTTT. This sequence encodes CASSLNPRSSTDTQYF.

The genes are TRBV28 and TRBJ1-5, with D maybe TRBD1 (5 bases). In germline, CDR1 is MDHEN, CDR2 SYDVKM. The CDR3 has 15 amino acids. The V end lost 6 bases, the J end lost 6 bases, and 18 bases lay between the germline ends. The CDR3 sequence is CASSHGGAQGQPQHF. The CDR3 region has the DNA TGTGCCAGCAGCCACGGGGGAGCTCAGGGTCAGCCCCAGCATTTT.

The chain couples TRBV11-2 to TRBJ2-7; TRBD2 matches at 10 bases. The CDR3 covers 15 residues. Trimming cost V 1 base and J 4 bases; bases outside gene matches: 4. From germline, CDR1 is SGHAT and CDR2 FQNNGV. CDR3 nucleotide sequence: TGTGCCAGCAGCTTAGCTCCTAGCGGGAGATACGAGCAGTACTTC. Translation: CASSLAPSGRYEQYF.

The chain uses TRBV4-1 and TRBJ2-7; tentative D call: TRBD1 (6 bases). The CDR3 is 14 residues long. Germline loops: CDR1 MGHRA, CDR2 YSYEKL. V dropped 1 base and J dropped 3 bases, with 10 bases sitting between them. CDR3 nucleotide sequence: TGCGCCAGCAGCCAAGGACAGGCTATCTACGAGCAGTACTTC. Amino acids: CASSQGQAIYEQYF.

V is TRBV6-5 and J is TRBJ1-4; a weak D match, TRBD1 (5 bases). Germline-derived CDR1 and CDR2 are MNHEY and SVGAGI. Trimming removed 4 bases from V and 10 bases from J, with 16 bases in between. CDR3 length: 14 residues. This chain's CDR3 is CASSSGRRGSKLFF. CDR3 in DNA: TGTGCCAGCAGTTCTGGTCGCCGGGGCTCAAAACTGTTTTTT.

The chain combines TRBV5-4 with TRBJ2-2; 9 bases are a match to TRBD2. The germline CDR1 and CDR2 sequences are SGHNT and YYREEE (reference sequence). The CDR3 loop spans 15 amino acids. CDR3 nucleotide sequence: TGTGCGTGGTCTAGCGGGAAGGTATACACCGGGGAGCTGTTTTTT. Protein product: CAWSSGKVYTGELFF.

This clone has only one observation. This chain uses TRBV9 with TRBJ1-2; 10 bases line up with TRBD1. CDR3 length: 15 residues. Germline CDR1 is SGDLS and CDR2 is YYNGEE. The J segment lost 1 base and the V segment lost 5 bases, leaving 5 bases of the junction unmatched. The chain's CDR3 is CASSFGQGGNYGYTF. CDR3 in DNA: TGTGCCAGCAGTTTCGGACAGGGGGGTAACTATGGCTACACCTTC. The full variable domain, with the rest looked up from reference TRBV9 and TRBJ1-2, is DSGVTQTPKHLITATGQRVTLRCSPRSGDLSVYWYQQSLDQGLQFLIQYYNGEERAKGNILERFSAQQFPDLHSELNLSSLELGDSALYFCASSFGQGGNYGYTFGSGTRLTVV.

Worth noting for this clone: This sample also contains other DNA sequences that code for the same CDR3. The chain carries TRBV2 and TRBJ2-1; D is undetermined. This CDR3 has 11 residues. The V end lost 6 bases, the J end lost 4 bases, and 4 bases lay between the germline ends. Germline loops: CDR1 SNHLY, CDR2 FYNNEI. In DNA, the CDR3 is TGTGCCAGCAGGCGGTACAATGAGCAGTTCTTC. Protein: CASRRYNEQFF.

The chain joins TRBV28 to TRBJ2-7; D is undetermined. CDR1 is MDHEN, CDR2 SYDVKM, per germline. The CDR3 is 14 residues long. The V end was cut by 5 bases, the J end by 6 bases, with 17 bases between. The CDR3 loop reads CASSADPQQREQYF. CDR3 DNA sequence: TGTGCCAGCAGTGCGGACCCCCAACAACGCGAGCAGTACTTC. The variable domain in full, with the rest retrieved from reference TRBV28 and TRBJ2-7, is DVKVTQSSRYLVKRTGEKVFLECVQDMDHENMFWYRQDPGLGLRLIYFSYDVKMKEKGDIPEGYSVSREKKERFSLILESASTNQTSMYLCASSADPQQREQYFGPGTRLTVT.

This clone was recorded only once. Other DNA variants within this sample encode the same CDR3. The chain combines TRBV29-1 with TRBJ2-1; no clear D. V gave up 6 bases and J gave up 0 bases, with 6 bases separating them. The V gene's germline CDR1 is SQVTM and CDR2 ANQGSEA. The CDR3 covers 12 residues. The CDR3: CSVDHSYNEQFF. The DNA for the CDR3 is TGCAGCGTCGACCACTCCTACAATGAGCAGTTCTTC.

The V and J genes are TRBV10-1 and TRBJ2-3; 10 positions match TRBD1. The junction had 7 bases not matched to a gene; V was cut back by 6 bases and J by 4 bases. This CDR3 has 15 residues. The germline V gene has CDR1 WNHNN and CDR2 SYGVQD (reference sequence). DNA for the CDR3: TGCGCCAGCAGCGCCGGGACAGGGGCTCCAGATACGCAGTATTTT. Protein product: CASSAGTGAPDTQYF.

The rearrangement uses TRBV7-8 and TRBJ2-7; tentatively, D is TRBD1 or TRBD2 (5 bases each). Trimming pared 2 bases from V and 5 bases from J, leaving 19 bases between. The CDR3 loop spans 16 amino acids. Germline lookup yields CDR1 SGHVS and CDR2 FQNEAQ. The DNA for the CDR3 is TGTGCCAGCAGCTTAAATGGTCCGGGACGGGGTGACGAGCAGTACTTC. Protein sequence: CASSLNGPGRGDEQYF.

V is TRBV5-3 and J is TRBJ2-4, with TRBD2 matching 9 bases. TRBV5-3 is assigned to the ORF class and has an uncertain function. CDR3 size: 19 residues. J lost 3 bases, V lost 4 bases, and 17 bases had no gene match. CDR3 amino acids: CARSHHRDRGRAFKNIQYF. The CDR3 bases are TGTGCCAGAAGCCACCATCGTGATCGCGGGAGGGCTTTCAAAAACATTCAGTACTTC.

J is TRBJ2-3 and V is TRBV6-1; D unresolved. V was cut by 3 bases and J by 2 bases, with 3 bases left in between. This CDR3 spans 12 amino acids. CDR1 MNHNS and CDR2 SASEGT come from the germline V gene. DNA for the CDR3: TGTGCCAGCAGTGACCTCACAGATACGCAGTATTTT. Its protein product is CASSDLTDTQYF.

The CDR3 sequence is CASSSITGAGSTDTQYF. CDR3 bases: TGTGCCAGCAGCTCCATAACAGGGGCGGGGAGCACAGATACGCAGTATTTT. The chain links TRBV5-4 to TRBJ2-3, with D maybe TRBD1 (7 bases). The CDR3 runs to 17 residues. V was shortened by 3 bases and J by 0 bases, with 17 bases between the two germline ends. Germline V gives CDR1 SGHNT, CDR2 YYREEE (reference sequence).

The chain joins TRBV6-1 to TRBJ2-1; D not certain. Germline-derived CDR1 and CDR2 are MNHNS and SASEGT. The V end lost 0 bases, the J end lost 5 bases, and 5 bases lay between the germline ends. The CDR3 is made up of 13 amino acids. CDR3 sequence reads: CASSEAADNEQFF. The CDR3 nucleotides read TGTGCCAGCAGTGAAGCGGCTGACAATGAGCAGTTCTTC.

The chain couples TRBV7-8 to TRBJ2-5, with 7 bases identical to TRBD2. CDR3 length equals 15 residues. V shed 4 bases and J 1 base; nucleotides not matched to a gene: 6. Looked up from germline, CDR1 is SGHVS and CDR2 is FQNEAQ. The DNA of the CDR3 is TGTGCCAGCAGCTCAGAGCTAGCGGCCCAAGAGACCCAGTACTTC. Translating gives CASSSELAAQETQYF.

This chain joins TRBV7-3 and TRBJ2-2; TRBD1 aligns across 8 bases. The germline CDR1 and CDR2 sequences are SGHTA and FQGTGA. This CDR3 comprises 15 residues. Unmatched junction bases numbered 5, after V lost 2 bases and J lost 6 bases. CDR3 in amino acids: CASSLRQGLAGELFF. In DNA, the CDR3 is TGTGCCAGCAGCTTACGACAGGGGCTCGCCGGGGAGCTGTTTTTT.

CDR3 protein: CASSEGLTERSWFLYEQYF. The CDR3 coding sequence is TGTGCCAGCAGTGAAGGGTTGACTGAGAGGAGCTGGTTCCTTTACGAGCAGTACTTC. This chain links TRBV2 with TRBJ2-7; D is unclear. Trimming pared 1 base from V and 4 bases from J, leaving 26 bases between. The CDR3 loop spans 19 amino acids. Germline CDR1 SNHLY, CDR2 FYNNEI.

The chain uses TRBV7-9 and TRBJ2-7; D unresolved. CDR1 is SEHNR, CDR2 FQNEAQ, per germline (reference sequence). The V and J ends lost 0 bases and 2 bases respectively, with 8 bases between them. This CDR3 region has 14 residues. The CDR3 DNA follows: TGTGCCAGCAGCTTAGCGGGTAGGACCTACGAGCAGTACTTC. Translation: CASSLAGRTYEQYF. The whole variable domain, filled in from reference TRBV7-9 and TRBJ2-7, reads DTGVSQNPRHKITKRGQNVTFRCDPISEHNRLYWYRQTLGQGPEFLTYFQNEAQLEKSRLLSDRFSAERPKGSFSTLEIQRTEQGDSAMYLCASSLAGRTYEQYFGPGTRLTVT.

This chain links TRBV19 with TRBJ1-2; D not certain. The V end was cut by 6 bases, the J end by 6 bases, with 14 bases between. The germline V gene has CDR1 LNHDA and CDR2 SQIVND (reference sequence). This CDR3 region has 13 residues. The CDR3: CASSGVRGHGYTF. The CDR3 nucleotides are TGTGCCAGTAGCGGAGTACGGGGTCATGGCTACACCTTC.

This sequence joins TRBV7-2 and TRBJ1-5, with a tentative D call TRBD1 (6 bases). The CDR3 runs to 16 residues. The V and J ends lost 8 bases and 1 base respectively, with 18 bases between them. Looked up from germline, CDR1 is SGHTA and CDR2 is FQGNSA. DNA for the CDR3: TGTGCCAGCTCCCAAGGGGGTCAGGCGAGCAATCAGCCCCAGCATTTT. This translates into CASSQGGQASNQPQHF.

This clone occurred a few times. Other DNA sequences in the sample encode the same CDR3. The V gene is TRBV20-1, the J gene TRBJ1-5; no definite D call. The CDR3 runs 11 residues. Per the germline V gene, CDR1 is DFQATT and CDR2 is SNEGSKA (reference sequence). The ends were cut back, 6 bases at V and 4 bases at J, with 7 bases in the middle. The CDR3 DNA follows: TGCAGTGCCGAAGGTAATCAGCCCCAGCATTTT. Translated: CSAEGNQPQHF.

This chain uses TRBV5-4 with TRBJ2-5; D uncertain. CDR3 length: 16 amino acids. V was cut by 0 bases and J by 3 bases, with 15 bases left in between. Germline assignment: CDR1 SGHNT and CDR2 YYREEE (reference sequence). CDR3 DNA: TGTGCCAGCAGCTTGGTCGTCCGGTCTCGAAAAGAGACCCAGTACTTC. The encoded protein is CASSLVVRSRKETQYF.

The CDR3 DNA follows: TGCGCCAGCAGCGGCGGGACAGGGGGCACCGGGGAGCTGTTTTTT. This encodes CASSGGTGGTGELFF. V usage is TRBV5-1 and J usage is TRBJ2-2, with 11 bases that match TRBD1. CDR1 SGHRS and CDR2 YFSETQ come from the germline V gene. V was clipped by 4 bases and J by 4 bases; unmatched bases: 3. This CDR3 has 15 amino acids.

The chain uses TRBV18 and TRBJ2-7; no firm D call. CDR1 KGHSH and CDR2 LQKENI come from the germline V gene. Between the trimmed V and J ends, which lost 3 bases and 1 base, there was a span of 10 bases. CDR3 length equals 14 residues. CDR3 region: CASSPRPESYEQYF. The CDR3 DNA reads TGTGCCAGCTCACCTCGGCCGGAATCCTACGAGCAGTACTTC.

Comments on this clone: Other DNA sequences in the same sample also yield this CDR3. V gene TRBV28 combines with J gene TRBJ2-7; 8 bases fit TRBD1. The trim removed 6 bases at V and 3 bases at J, leaving 4 bases unmatched. CDR1 MDHEN and CDR2 SYDVKM come from the germline V gene. CDR3 length: 13 amino acids. The CDR3 bases are TGTGCCAGCAGATTGACAGGGGTCTACGAGCAGTACTTC. Protein sequence: CASRLTGVYEQYF.